One T cell receptor (beta chain) is described in this entry. This entry comes from a study of human T cells and chemical hapten exposure. The time point here: patch test 1, 2 weeks after DPC sensitization. This sample's treatment: therapeutic diphenylcyclopropenone sensitization with weekly scalp DPC. Alopecia patients deemed DPC-suitable, aged 18 to 70, excluding pregnancy. The CDR3 sequence is 14 residues long. Per the germline V gene, CDR1 is SGHTA and CDR2 is FQGNSA. V was pared by 0 bases and J by 0 bases, with 5 bases between. Each CDR3 protein gets one entry after TCRdb re-called the RACE reads with MiXCR. The sample holds more than 100,000 distinct CDR3 sequences, 12% to 15% seen once.

Sequencing was performed on whole blood, taken in connection with sensitization to the hapten diphenylcyclopropenone (DPC). This chain links TRBV7-2 with TRBJ1-1; D unresolved. The clonotype comes from a young man with alopecia areata. Some clones in this sample may be carry-over from other donors' samples. The CDR3 loop reads CASSLAALNTEAFF. As DNA, the CDR3 is TGTGCCAGCAGCTTAGCCGCCCTGAACACTGAAGCTTTCTTT.